Included here is one T cell receptor beta chain sequence, with context. This specimen belongs to a study of radiotherapy plus CTLA-4 blockade in lung cancer. Study as a whole: Objective response was observed in about 19% of patients, and disease control in 30% to 40%.

The protocol was immunoSEQ multiplex PCR, while the TCRdb copy is restricted to in-frame clones and leaves out a portion. This table holds 85,000 to 100,000 clones, 85% to 90% found once. V was pared by 2 bases and J by 4 bases, with 11 bases between. The germline gives CDR1 SGDLS, CDR2 YYNGEE. The CDR3 runs to 14 residues. The chain has TRBV9 and TRBJ2-3; D is undetermined. The TCR originated in a human donor with non-small cell lung cancer that progressed on radiotherapy plus ipilimumab. The specimen comprised peripheral blood, sampled from a patient treated with radiotherapy plus ipilimumab. CDR3 nucleotides: TGTGCCAGCAGCGTCGCCCTTTACGCAGATACGCAGTATTTT. This sequence encodes CASSVALYADTQYF.